This entry describes one T cell receptor beta chain. Antigen: not known. This sample stems from a study of cytomegalovirus exposure and HLA in healthy donors. The study's findings and limits: Reports credit the classifier with highly specific, highly sensitive diagnosis of cytomegalovirus status.

CDR1 is SGHVS and CDR2 is FNYEAQ in the germline V gene. The ends were cut back, 5 bases at V and 2 bases at J, with 9 bases in the middle. The CDR3 totals 13 residues. The protocol was immunoSEQ multiplex PCR, while the TCRdb copy is restricted to in-frame clones and leaves out a portion. The table includes about 200,000 clones, roughly 87% detected once. What was sequenced was PBMCs. V is TRBV7-6 and J is TRBJ1-2; D is ambiguous. The clonotype was recovered from a woman aged 18-30 years in good health and CMV-seropositive. The CDR3 sequence: CASSKELNYGYTF. As DNA, the CDR3 is TGTGCCAGCAGCAAGGAGCTCAACTATGGCTACACCTTC.